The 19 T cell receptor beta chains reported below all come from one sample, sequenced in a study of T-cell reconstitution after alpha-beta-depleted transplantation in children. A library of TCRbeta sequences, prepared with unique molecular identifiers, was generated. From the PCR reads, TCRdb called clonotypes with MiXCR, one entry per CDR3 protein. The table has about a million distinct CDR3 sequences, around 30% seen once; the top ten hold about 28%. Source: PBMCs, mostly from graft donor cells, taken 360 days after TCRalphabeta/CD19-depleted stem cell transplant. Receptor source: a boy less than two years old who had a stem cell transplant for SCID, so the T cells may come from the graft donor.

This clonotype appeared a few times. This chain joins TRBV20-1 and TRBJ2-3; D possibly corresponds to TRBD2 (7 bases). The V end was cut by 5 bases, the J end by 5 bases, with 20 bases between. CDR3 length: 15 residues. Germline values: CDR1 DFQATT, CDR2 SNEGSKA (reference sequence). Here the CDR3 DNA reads TGCAGTGCTGACCCGGGGGGCCAAGGAATAGATACGCAGTATTTT. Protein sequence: CSADPGGQGIDTQYF.

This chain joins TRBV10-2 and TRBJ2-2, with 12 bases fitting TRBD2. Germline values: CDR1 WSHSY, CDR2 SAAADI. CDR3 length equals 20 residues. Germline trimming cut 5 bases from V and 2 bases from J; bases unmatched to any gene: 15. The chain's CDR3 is CASSPFTLTSGGRNTGELFF. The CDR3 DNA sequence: TGCGCCAGCAGTCCCTTTACCCTGACTAGCGGGGGCCGTAACACCGGGGAGCTGTTTTTT.

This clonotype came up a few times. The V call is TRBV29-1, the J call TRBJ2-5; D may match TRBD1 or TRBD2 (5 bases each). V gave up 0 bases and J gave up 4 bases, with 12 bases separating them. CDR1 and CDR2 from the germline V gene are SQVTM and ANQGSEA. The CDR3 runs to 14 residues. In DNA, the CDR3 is TGCAGCGTTGAAGATAGACAGAGCGGAGAGACCCAGTACTTC. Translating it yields CSVEDRQSGETQYF.

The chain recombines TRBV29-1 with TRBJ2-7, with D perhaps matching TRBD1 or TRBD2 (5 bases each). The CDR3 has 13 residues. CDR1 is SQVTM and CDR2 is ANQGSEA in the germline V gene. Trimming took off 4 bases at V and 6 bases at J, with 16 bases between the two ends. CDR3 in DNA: TGCAGCGTTGCGACAGTCCGGGAAAGCGAGCAGTACTTC. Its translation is CSVATVRESEQYF.

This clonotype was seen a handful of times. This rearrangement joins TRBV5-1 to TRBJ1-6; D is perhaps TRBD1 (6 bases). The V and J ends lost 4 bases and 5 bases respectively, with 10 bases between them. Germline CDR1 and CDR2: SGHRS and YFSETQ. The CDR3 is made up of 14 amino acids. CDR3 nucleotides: TGCGCCAGCAGCCCAGGGGCTGATAATTCACCCCTCCACTTT. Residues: CASSPGADNSPLHF. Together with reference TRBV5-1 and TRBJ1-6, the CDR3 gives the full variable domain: KAGVTQTPRYLIKTRGQQVTLSCSPISGHRSVSWYQQTPGQGLQFLFEYFSETQRNKGNFPGRFSGRQFSNSRSEMNVSTLELGDSALYLCASSPGADNSPLHFGNGTRLTVT.

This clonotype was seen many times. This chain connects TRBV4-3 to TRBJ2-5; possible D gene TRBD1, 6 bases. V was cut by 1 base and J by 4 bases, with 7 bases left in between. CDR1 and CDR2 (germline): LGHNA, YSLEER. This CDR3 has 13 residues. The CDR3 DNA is TGCGCCAGCAGCCAAGTAGGGGGAGAGACCCAGTACTTC. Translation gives CASSQVGGETQYF.

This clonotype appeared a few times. CDR3 in amino acids: CASSWTSGGAVDTQYF. CDR3 in DNA: TGCGCCAGCAGCTGGACTAGCGGGGGGGCCGTAGATACGCAGTATTTT. J is TRBJ2-3 and V is TRBV5-1, with 15 nucleotides matching TRBD2. This CDR3 is 16 amino acids long. Germline CDR1 and CDR2: SGHRS and YFSETQ. Unmatched junction bases numbered 4, after V lost 3 bases and J lost 5 bases.

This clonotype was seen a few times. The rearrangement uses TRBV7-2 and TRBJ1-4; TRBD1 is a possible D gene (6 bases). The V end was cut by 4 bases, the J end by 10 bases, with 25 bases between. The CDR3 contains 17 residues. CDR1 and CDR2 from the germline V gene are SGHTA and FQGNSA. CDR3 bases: TGTGCCAGCAGCTCGACCTTGGGGCAGGGGATCTACCCAAAACTGTTTTTT. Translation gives CASSSTLGQGIYPKLFF.

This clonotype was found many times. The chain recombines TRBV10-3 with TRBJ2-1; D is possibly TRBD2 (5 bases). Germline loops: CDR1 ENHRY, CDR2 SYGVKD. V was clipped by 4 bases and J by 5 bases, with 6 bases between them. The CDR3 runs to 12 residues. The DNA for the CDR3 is TGTGCCATCAGTGGACTAAACAATGAGCAGTTCTTC. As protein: CAISGLNNEQFF.

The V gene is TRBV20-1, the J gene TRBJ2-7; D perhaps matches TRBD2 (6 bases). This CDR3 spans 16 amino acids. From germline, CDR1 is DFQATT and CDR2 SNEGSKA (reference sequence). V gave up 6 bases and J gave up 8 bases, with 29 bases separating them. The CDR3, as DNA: TGCAGTGCCTGGCGGGGCAGAGAGCCTAGTACCGTAAAGCAGTACTTC. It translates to CSAWRGREPSTVKQYF.

CDR3 sequence (DNA): TGTGCCATCAAGGACGGTTGGGAACAAGAGACCCAGTACTTC. Protein product: CAIKDGWEQETQYF. This chain connects TRBV10-3 to TRBJ2-5; D gene uncertain. CDR1 is ENHRY, CDR2 SYGVKD, per germline. The CDR3 covers 14 residues. Deletions cut 7 bases from V and 2 bases from J, with 14 bases between.

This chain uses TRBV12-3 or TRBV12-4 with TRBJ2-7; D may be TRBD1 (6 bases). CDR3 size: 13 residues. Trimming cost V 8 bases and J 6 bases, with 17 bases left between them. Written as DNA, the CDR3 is TGTGCCAGCGGTCTTCGGACAGACAGCGAGCAGTACTTC. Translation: CASGLRTDSEQYF.

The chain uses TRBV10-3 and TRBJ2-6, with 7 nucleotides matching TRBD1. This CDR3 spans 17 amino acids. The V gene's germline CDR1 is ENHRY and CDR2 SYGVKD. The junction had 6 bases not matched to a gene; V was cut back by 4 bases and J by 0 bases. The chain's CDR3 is CAISVTGFSSGANVLTF. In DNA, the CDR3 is TGTGCCATCAGTGTGACAGGGTTTAGCTCTGGGGCCAACGTCCTGACTTTC.

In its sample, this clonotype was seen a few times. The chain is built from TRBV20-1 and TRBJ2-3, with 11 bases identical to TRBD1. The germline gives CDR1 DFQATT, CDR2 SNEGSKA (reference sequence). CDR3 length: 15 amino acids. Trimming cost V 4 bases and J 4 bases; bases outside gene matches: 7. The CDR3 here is CSATKRDRGADTQYF. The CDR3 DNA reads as TGCAGTGCTACCAAGAGGGACAGGGGGGCAGATACGCAGTATTTT.

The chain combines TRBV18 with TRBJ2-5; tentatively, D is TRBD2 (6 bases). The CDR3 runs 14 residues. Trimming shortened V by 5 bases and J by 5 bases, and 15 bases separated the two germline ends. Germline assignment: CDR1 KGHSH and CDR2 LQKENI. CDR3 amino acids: CASSSGGSGETQYF. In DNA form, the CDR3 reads TGTGCCAGCTCATCTGGAGGGAGCGGCGAGACCCAGTACTTC.

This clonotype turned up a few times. CDR3 sequence (DNA): TGTGCCAGCAGTTACGTGGACCCGGCGGATTCACCCCTCCACTTT. Its translation is CASSYVDPADSPLHF. V is TRBV6-5 and J is TRBJ1-6, with D unclear. From germline, CDR1 is MNHEY and CDR2 SVGAGI. V was cut by 2 bases and J by 8 bases, with 13 bases left in between. The CDR3 is 15 amino acids.

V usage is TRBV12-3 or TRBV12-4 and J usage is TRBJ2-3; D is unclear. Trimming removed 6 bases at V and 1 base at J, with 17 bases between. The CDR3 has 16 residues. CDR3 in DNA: TGTGCCAGCAGGGCTGGGTCCTGGCTAGGCACAGATACGCAGTATTTT. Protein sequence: CASRAGSWLGTDTQYF.

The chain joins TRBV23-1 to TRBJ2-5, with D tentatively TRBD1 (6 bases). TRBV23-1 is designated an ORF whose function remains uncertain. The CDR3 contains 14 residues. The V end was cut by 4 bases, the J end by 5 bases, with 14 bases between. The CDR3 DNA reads TGCGCCAGCAGTCCGGACAGAGCCAGTGAGACCCAGTACTTC. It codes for CASSPDRASETQYF.

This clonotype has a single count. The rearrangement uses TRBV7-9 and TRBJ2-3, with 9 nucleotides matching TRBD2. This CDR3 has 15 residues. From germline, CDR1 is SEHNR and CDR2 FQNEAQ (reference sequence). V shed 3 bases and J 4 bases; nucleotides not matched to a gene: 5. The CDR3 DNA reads TGTGCCAGCAGCTTTAGCGGGGGCCTCCCAGATACGCAGTATTTT. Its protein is CASSFSGGLPDTQYF.